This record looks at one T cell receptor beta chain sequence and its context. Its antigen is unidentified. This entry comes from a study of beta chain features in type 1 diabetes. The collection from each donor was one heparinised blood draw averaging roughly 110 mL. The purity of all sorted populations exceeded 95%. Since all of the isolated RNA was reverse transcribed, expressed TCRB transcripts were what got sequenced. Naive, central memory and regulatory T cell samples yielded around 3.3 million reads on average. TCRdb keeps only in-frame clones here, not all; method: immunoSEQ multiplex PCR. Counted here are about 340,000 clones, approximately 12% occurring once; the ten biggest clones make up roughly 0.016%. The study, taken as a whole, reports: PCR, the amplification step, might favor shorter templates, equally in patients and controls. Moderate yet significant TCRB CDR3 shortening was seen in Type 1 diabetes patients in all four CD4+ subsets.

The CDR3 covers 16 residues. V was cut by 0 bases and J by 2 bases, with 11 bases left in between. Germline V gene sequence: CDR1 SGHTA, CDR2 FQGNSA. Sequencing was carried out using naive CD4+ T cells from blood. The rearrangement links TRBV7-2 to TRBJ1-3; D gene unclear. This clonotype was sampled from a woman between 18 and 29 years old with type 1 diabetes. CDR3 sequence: CASSLAPRPPGNTIYF. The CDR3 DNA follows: TGTGCCAGCAGCTTAGCGCCGAGGCCTCCTGGAAACACCATATATTTT.